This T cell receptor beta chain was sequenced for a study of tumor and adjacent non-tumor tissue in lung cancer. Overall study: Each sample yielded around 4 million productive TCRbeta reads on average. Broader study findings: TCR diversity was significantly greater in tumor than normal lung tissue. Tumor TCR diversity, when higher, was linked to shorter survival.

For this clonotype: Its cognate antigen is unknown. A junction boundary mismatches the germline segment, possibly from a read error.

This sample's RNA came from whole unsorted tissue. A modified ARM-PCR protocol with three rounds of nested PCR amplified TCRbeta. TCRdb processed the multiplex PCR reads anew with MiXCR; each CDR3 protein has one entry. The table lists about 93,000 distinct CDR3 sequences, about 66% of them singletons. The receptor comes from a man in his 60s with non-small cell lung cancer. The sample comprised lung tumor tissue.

CDR3 region: CTSTRTSGRTKSSYEQYF. DNA for the CDR3: TGTACCAGCACCCGGACTAGCGGGAGGACCAAAAGCTCCTACGAGCAGTATTTC. This chain joins TRBV11-2 and TRBJ2-7; TRBD2 aligns across 14 bases. There are 18 residues in the CDR3. Germline V gene sequence: CDR1 SGHAT, CDR2 FQNNGV.